These T cell receptor beta chains were read from a single sample in a study of T cells in Graves' hyperthyroidism and ophthalmopathy. TCRdb re-called the multiplex PCR reads with MiXCR, one entry per CDR3 protein. The sample has some 560,000 distinct CDR3 sequences, 13% to 15% seen once. Material for sequencing was blood. The receptors originated from a woman between 35 and 50 years old with Graves' hyperthyroidism. Both conserved end residues are part of each CDR3. The order of the fields is V gene, J gene, clone size, D gene, CDR3 protein, CDR3 DNA. D genes are given only for firm matches. Clone size is shown for a subset of rows, as once, few, many or a class of expanded clone.

V: TRBV7-9; J: TRBJ2-1; size: -; D: TRBD2; CDR3: CASSSRLATEQFF; DNA: TGTGCCAGCAGTTCCCGACTAGCGACTGAGCAGTTCTTC
V: TRBV12-3/TRBV12-4; J: TRBJ2-2; size: few; D: -; CDR3: CASEGTPNTGELFF; DNA: TGTGCCAGCGAAGGTACTCCGAACACCGGGGAGCTGTTTTTT
V: TRBV6-2/TRBV6-3; J: TRBJ1-3; size: -; D: -; CDR3: CASTSSGNTIYF; DNA: TGTGCCAGCACCTCCTCTGGAAACACCATATATTTT
V: TRBV28; J: TRBJ2-2; size: many; D: -; CDR3: CASSLVSGPGELFF; DNA: TGTGCCAGCAGTTTAGTCAGCGGACCCGGGGAGCTGTTTTTT
V: TRBV7-3; J: TRBJ2-3; size: -; D: -; CDR3: CASSSYLSSDTQYF; DNA: TGTGCCAGCAGCTCGTACCTTTCTTCAGATACGCAGTATTTT
V: TRBV11-3; J: TRBJ2-7; size: many; D: -; CDR3: CASSLVRGLYEQYF; DNA: TGTGCCAGCAGCTTAGTAAGGGGTCTCTACGAGCAGTACTTC
V: TRBV29-1; J: TRBJ1-5; size: -; D: -; CDR3: CSVVENQNQPQHF; DNA: TGCAGCGTTGTGGAGAATCAAAATCAGCCCCAGCATTTT
V: TRBV7-8; J: TRBJ2-2; size: -; D: TRBD1; CDR3: CASSLAGTDGVRELFF; DNA: TGTGCCAGCAGCTTGGCCGGGACAGATGGCGTCAGGGAGCTGTTTTTT
V: TRBV10-1; J: TRBJ2-3; size: -; D: -; CDR3: CASSERGAWNTDTQYF; DNA: TGCGCCAGCAGTGAGAGGGGAGCCTGGAACACAGATACGCAGTATTTT
V: TRBV12-3/TRBV12-4; J: TRBJ2-3; size: few; D: -; CDR3: CASSFYWQKGESTDTQYF; DNA: TGTGCCAGCAGTTTTTACTGGCAGAAGGGGGAGAGCACAGATACGCAGTATTTT
V: TRBV7-2; J: TRBJ2-7; size: many; D: -; CDR3: CASSSPLLGEQYF; DNA: TGTGCCAGCAGCTCCCCCTTATTGGGGGAGCAGTACTTC
V: TRBV12-3/TRBV12-4; J: TRBJ2-2; size: few; D: -; CDR3: CASSFSDYNTGELFF; DNA: TGTGCCAGCAGTTTCTCGGACTACAACACCGGGGAGCTGTTTTTT
V: TRBV30; J: TRBJ2-3; size: many; D: -; CDR3: CAWSSFTDTQYF; DNA: TGTGCCTGGAGTAGCTTCACAGATACGCAGTATTTT
V: TRBV7-9; J: TRBJ2-5; size: -; D: -; CDR3: CASSQSPYQETQYF; DNA: TGTGCCAGCAGCCAGTCCCCTTACCAAGAGACCCAGTACTTC
V: TRBV5-6; J: TRBJ2-3; size: -; D: TRBD1; CDR3: CASSRGQGRIGDTQYF; DNA: TGTGCCAGCAGCCGGGGACAGGGGAGAATAGGAGATACGCAGTATTTT
V: TRBV5-6; J: TRBJ2-7; size: many; D: -; CDR3: CASSFGLYEQYF; DNA: TGTGCCAGCAGCTTTGGACTCTACGAGCAGTACTTC
V: TRBV2; J: TRBJ2-7; size: -; D: TRBD2; CDR3: CASSVSGGPNEQYF; DNA: TGTGCCAGCAGTGTGTCGGGAGGGCCGAACGAGCAGTACTTC
V: TRBV9; J: TRBJ2-2; size: -; D: TRBD2; CDR3: CASSVPFAGAVGELFF; DNA: TGTGCCAGCAGCGTCCCTTTCGCGGGAGCAGTCGGGGAGCTGTTTTTT
V: TRBV27; J: TRBJ1-1; size: few; D: -; CDR3: CASSFPFRCFF; DNA: TGTGCCAGCAGTTTCCCTTTTCGGTGCTTCTTT
V: TRBV29-1; J: TRBJ2-3; size: -; D: TRBD2; CDR3: CSVPTSGSSTDTQYF; DNA: TGCAGCGTTCCTACTAGCGGGAGTAGTACAGATACGCAGTATTTT
V: TRBV11-1; J: TRBJ2-5; size: many; D: TRBD1; CDR3: CASSSRDRQETQYF; DNA: TGTGCCAGCAGCTCCCGGGACAGGCAAGAGACCCAGTACTTC
V: TRBV12-3/TRBV12-4; J: TRBJ2-2; size: few; D: TRBD1; CDR3: CASSYGTGPGELFF; DNA: TGTGCCAGCAGTTACGGGACAGGGCCCGGGGAGCTGTTTTTT
V: TRBV10-3; J: TRBJ1-5; size: -; D: -; CDR3: CAISDGGAVNQPQHF; DNA: TGTGCCATCAGTGACGGGGGGGCAGTAAATCAGCCCCAGCATTTT
V: TRBV4-2; J: TRBJ2-3; size: many; D: -; CDR3: CASSQDTGTDTQYF; DNA: TGTGCCAGCAGCCAAGATACAGGGACAGATACGCAGTATTTT
V: TRBV6-2/TRBV6-3; J: TRBJ2-2; size: few; D: TRBD1; CDR3: CATAGTGVTGELFF; DNA: TGTGCCACTGCCGGGACAGGGGTAACCGGGGAGCTGTTTTTT
V: TRBV20-1; J: TRBJ2-5; size: few; D: -; CDR3: CSAIPNQETQYF; DNA: TGCAGTGCTATCCCAAACCAAGAGACCCAGTACTTC
V: TRBV24-1; J: TRBJ1-5; size: -; D: -; CDR3: CATSDRRGPNQPQHF; DNA: TGTGCCACCAGTGATCGTCGGGGGCCAAATCAGCCCCAGCATTTT
V: TRBV12-3/TRBV12-4; J: TRBJ2-3; size: many; D: TRBD2; CDR3: CASSPSGGTDTQYF; DNA: TGTGCCAGCAGCCCCAGCGGGGGCACAGATACGCAGTATTTT
V: TRBV29-1; J: TRBJ1-3; size: -; D: -; CDR3: CSVTGISGNTIYF; DNA: TGCAGCGTTACAGGGATCTCTGGAAACACCATATATTTT
V: TRBV6-6; J: TRBJ2-2; size: many; D: -; CDR3: CASSYSRWGVNTGELFF; DNA: TGTGCCAGCAGTTACTCGCGGTGGGGGGTTAACACCGGGGAGCTGTTTTTT
V: TRBV5-1; J: TRBJ1-1; size: few; D: -; CDR3: CASSSTPGRRSEAFF; DNA: TGCGCCAGCAGCTCTACCCCGGGACGCCGAAGCGAGGCTTTCTTT
V: TRBV28; J: TRBJ2-4; size: many; D: TRBD2; CDR3: CASSLLDLNQGLAVAKNIQYF; DNA: TGTGCCAGCAGTTTATTGGACCTAAACCAGGGACTAGCAGTAGCCAAAAACATTCAGTACTTC
V: TRBV29-1; J: TRBJ2-3; size: -; D: TRBD1; CDR3: CSVELGTGTDTQYF; DNA: TGCAGCGTTGAATTGGGGACAGGCACAGATACGCAGTATTTT
V: TRBV9; J: TRBJ2-1; size: -; D: -; CDR3: CASSVENNEQFF; DNA: TGTGCCAGCAGCGTAGAAAACAATGAGCAGTTCTTC
V: TRBV6-6; J: TRBJ2-6; size: -; D: -; CDR3: CASSYSGASGANVLTF; DNA: TGTGCCAGCAGTTACTCGGGGGCCTCTGGGGCCAACGTCCTGACTTTC
V: TRBV19; J: TRBJ2-2; size: -; D: -; CDR3: CASSIDLGRVIGELFF; DNA: TGTGCCAGTAGTATAGATCTCGGAAGAGTAATCGGGGAGCTGTTTTTT
V: TRBV15; J: TRBJ2-7; size: -; D: -; CDR3: CATSRDLADSYEQYF; DNA: TGTGCCACCAGCAGAGATTTAGCGGACTCCTACGAGCAGTACTTC
V: TRBV6-2/TRBV6-3; J: TRBJ2-7; size: many; D: TRBD2; CDR3: CASSYDLTSGFPYEQYF; DNA: TGTGCCAGCAGTTACGACCTAACTAGCGGGTTCCCCTACGAGCAGTACTTC
V: TRBV7-9; J: TRBJ1-4; size: many; D: -; CDR3: CASSPNSPTNEKLFF; DNA: TGTGCCAGCAGCCCAAACAGCCCAACTAATGAAAAACTGTTTTTT
V: TRBV2; J: TRBJ1-2; size: many; D: TRBD1; CDR3: CASSTTGGTF; DNA: TGTGCCAGCAGTACTACAGGGGGCACCTTC
V: TRBV7-9; J: TRBJ1-2; size: few; D: TRBD1; CDR3: CASTPGGGADYGYTF; DNA: TGTGCCAGCACCCCAGGGGGGGGGGCAGACTATGGCTACACCTTC
V: TRBV12-3/TRBV12-4; J: TRBJ1-5; size: many; D: TRBD1; CDR3: CASSLAGGGSNQPQHF; DNA: TGTGCCAGCAGTCTCGCAGGGGGAGGAAGCAATCAGCCCCAGCATTTT
V: TRBV29-1; J: TRBJ2-1; size: few; D: -; CDR3: CSVNRDNEQFF; DNA: TGCAGCGTTAACCGGGACAATGAGCAGTTCTTC
V: TRBV11-2; J: TRBJ2-2; size: many; D: -; CDR3: CASSLSKAGELFF; DNA: TGTGCCAGCAGCTTATCAAAGGCCGGGGAGCTGTTTTTT
V: TRBV7-2; J: TRBJ2-3; size: many; D: TRBD1; CDR3: CASSEGQYVTDTQYF; DNA: TGTGCCAGCAGCGAGGGACAGTATGTCACAGATACGCAGTATTTT
V: TRBV30; J: TRBJ1-2; size: many; D: -; CDR3: CAWGRGDGYTF; DNA: TGTGCCTGGGGGAGGGGAGATGGCTACACCTTC
V: TRBV7-8; J: TRBJ2-7; size: many; D: -; CDR3: CASRNSYAIGYEQYF; DNA: TGTGCCAGCCGGAACAGTTACGCGATAGGCTACGAGCAGTACTTC
V: TRBV30; J: TRBJ1-4; size: few; D: -; CDR3: CAWSRGVELFF; DNA: TGTGCCTGGAGTCGGGGGGTGGAACTGTTTTTT
V: TRBV30; J: TRBJ1-1; size: many; D: TRBD1; CDR3: CAFQGGSMNTEAFF; DNA: TGTGCCTTCCAGGGGGGTTCCATGAACACTGAAGCTTTCTTT
V: TRBV29-1; J: TRBJ2-2; size: many; D: TRBD1; CDR3: CSVLGQYDGELFF; DNA: TGCAGCGTTTTGGGACAGTATGACGGGGAGCTGTTTTTT
V: TRBV20-1; J: TRBJ2-2; size: many; D: -; CDR3: CSARDPGRGELFF; DNA: TGCAGTGCTAGAGATCCAGGGCGCGGGGAGCTGTTTTTT
V: TRBV7-9; J: TRBJ1-2; size: -; D: -; CDR3: CASSLSLDYGYTF; DNA: TGTGCCAGCAGCTTATCCTTGGACTATGGCTACACCTTC
V: TRBV29-1; J: TRBJ2-5; size: many; D: -; CDR3: CSVDSYQETQYF; DNA: TGCAGCGTTGACAGTTATCAAGAGACCCAGTACTTC
V: TRBV3-1; J: TRBJ2-4; size: -; D: -; CDR3: CASSQDGNAKNIQYF; DNA: TGTGCCAGCAGCCAAGATGGTAACGCCAAAAACATTCAGTACTTC
V: TRBV27; J: TRBJ2-5; size: -; D: TRBD1; CDR3: CASSLRARGLGETQYF; DNA: TGTGCCAGCAGTTTACGGGCCAGGGGGCTGGGGGAGACCCAGTACTTC
V: TRBV28; J: TRBJ2-7; size: many; D: TRBD1; CDR3: CATCPGTGWYYEQYF; DNA: TGTGCCACCTGTCCCGGGACAGGGTGGTACTACGAGCAGTACTTC
V: TRBV28; J: TRBJ2-7; size: many; D: -; CDR3: CASKVDAAPGEQYF; DNA: TGTGCCAGCAAAGTTGATGCGGCCCCAGGCGAGCAGTACTTC